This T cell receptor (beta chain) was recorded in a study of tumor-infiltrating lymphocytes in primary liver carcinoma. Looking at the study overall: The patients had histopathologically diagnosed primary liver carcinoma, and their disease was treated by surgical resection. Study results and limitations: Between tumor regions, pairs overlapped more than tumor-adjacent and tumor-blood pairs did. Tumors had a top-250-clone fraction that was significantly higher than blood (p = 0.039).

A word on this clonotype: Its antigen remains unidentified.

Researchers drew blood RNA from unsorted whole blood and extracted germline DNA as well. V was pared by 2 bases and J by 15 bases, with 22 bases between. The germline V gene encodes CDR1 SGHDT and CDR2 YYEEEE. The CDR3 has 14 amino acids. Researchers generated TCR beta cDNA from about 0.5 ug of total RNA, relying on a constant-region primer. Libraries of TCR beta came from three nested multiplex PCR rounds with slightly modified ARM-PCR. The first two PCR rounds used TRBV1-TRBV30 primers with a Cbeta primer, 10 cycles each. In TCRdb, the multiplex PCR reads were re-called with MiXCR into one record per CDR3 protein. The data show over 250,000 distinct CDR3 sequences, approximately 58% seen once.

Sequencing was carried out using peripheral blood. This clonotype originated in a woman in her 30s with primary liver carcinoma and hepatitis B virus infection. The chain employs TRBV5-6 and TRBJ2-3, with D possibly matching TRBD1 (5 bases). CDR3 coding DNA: TGTGCCAGCAGCTTAGGGGCCCACACAGATATGCAATATTTT. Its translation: CASSLGAHTDMQYF.